This T cell receptor (beta chain) is from a study of blood T cells in healthy people across ages. Turning to this clonotype: Its target is not known.

Findings and caveats of the study: Higher diversity, along with more naive CD4+ cells, distinguished long-lived donors from aged donors. PBMCs that were unsorted prevented a conclusive naive versus antigen-experienced comparison. Getting older went along with TCR beta diversity per million T cells dropping roughly linearly.

V was shortened by 4 bases and J by 4 bases, with 14 bases between the two germline ends. The CDR3 contains 15 residues. CDR1 is SGHDT and CDR2 is YYEEEE in the germline V gene. Using a J-beta primer mix together with a sample-barcoded 5' primer, a second PCR was run for about 6 to 12 cycles. Each sample provided no less than 2.5 million CDR3-containing paired-end reads. TCRdb reprocessed the 5' RACE reads via MiXCR and lists one record per CDR3 protein. The table lists some 1,800,000 distinct CDR3 sequences, around 40% of them singletons. This receptor was identified in a human donor in good health. The rearrangement uses TRBV5-6 and TRBJ2-2; the D gene could be TRBD1 or TRBD2 (6 bases each). The sequenced sample was blood. The DNA of the CDR3 is TGTGCCAGCAGCCTACCGGGGGCGAGCACCGGGGAGCTGTTTTTT. It is translated as CASSLPGASTGELFF.